This TCR beta chain came from a study of T cell responses to AZD1222 COVID-19 vaccine. In the case of this clone: Antigen specificity is unknown.

The method was immunoSEQ multiplex PCR; TCRdb's version includes in-frame clones alone and lacks a portion of them. Of some 130,000 clones detected, around 90% appear once; the ten largest clones hold under 2%. General study points: The study found Spike-specific TCR breadth and depth rose after two AZD1222 doses. Unmutated regions of variants are reportedly targeted by nearly half of spike-specific TCRs. Baseline serostatus was positive in only a handful of AZD1222 recipients. Researchers took repertoire samples only after the peak T cell response had come.

The material was peripheral blood, obtained on day 0 of AZD1222 vaccination. The sequence was obtained from an adult in good health.

DNA of the CDR3: TGCAGCGTTGAAGGCCAAACCCCCTACGAGCAGTACTTC. Encoded protein: CSVEGQTPYEQYF. The chain employs TRBV29-1 and TRBJ2-7; D unresolved. With 1 base removed from V and 2 bases from J, the gap between germline ends came to 9 bases. Germline V gene lookup returns CDR1 SQVTM and CDR2 ANQGSEA. This CDR3 spans 13 amino acids.